This T cell receptor beta chain was observed in a study of cytomegalovirus exposure and HLA in healthy donors. Study in general: Tens of millions of unique TCR sequences came from HLA-typed donors in an early release. Study results and limitations: The likely explanation for a cluster of highly shared sequence variants was sequencing artifact.

The PCR was carried out with 60 Vbeta primers and 13 Jbeta primers. Here immunoSEQ multiplex PCR was the method, and the copy in TCRdb shows in-frame clones only, minus some. The table lists about 150,000 clones, more than 70% of them singletons. About this clone: Antigen: not known.

Germline V lookup: CDR1 LNHDA, CDR2 SQIVND (reference sequence). The V segment lost 6 bases and the J segment 0 bases; nucleotides outside the gene matches: 13. This CDR3 region has 18 residues. The chain links TRBV19 to TRBJ1-5; 8 nucleotides align to TRBD1. The sequence was obtained from a male donor in good health and CMV-seronegative. The sample consisted of PBMCs. CDR3 nucleotide sequence: TGTGCCAGTAGAGAGGACAGGGTAGGGGTTTATAGCAATCAGCCCCAGCATTTT. Amino acids: CASREDRVGVYSNQPQHF.